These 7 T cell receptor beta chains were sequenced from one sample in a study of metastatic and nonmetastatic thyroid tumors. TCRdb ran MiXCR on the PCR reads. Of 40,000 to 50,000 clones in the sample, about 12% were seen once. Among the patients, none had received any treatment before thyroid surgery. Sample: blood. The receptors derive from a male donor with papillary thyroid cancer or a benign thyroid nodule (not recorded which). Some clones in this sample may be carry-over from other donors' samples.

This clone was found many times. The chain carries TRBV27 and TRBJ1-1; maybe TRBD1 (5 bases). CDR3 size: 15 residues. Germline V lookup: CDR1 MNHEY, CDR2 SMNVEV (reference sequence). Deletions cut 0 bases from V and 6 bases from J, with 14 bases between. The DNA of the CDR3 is TGTGCCAGCAGTTTATCGGGATACAGGTTCGCTGAAGCTTTCTTT. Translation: CASSLSGYRFAEAFF.

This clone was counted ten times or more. CDR3: CATSDADRDTGELFF. CDR3 coding DNA: TGTGCCACCAGTGATGCGGACAGGGACACCGGGGAGCTGTTTTTT. The J gene is TRBJ2-2, the V gene TRBV24-1; 8 bases map to TRBD1. V lost 3 bases to trimming and J lost 3 bases; unmatched junction nucleotides: 2. The CDR3 length is 15 residues. Looked up from germline, CDR1 is KGHDR and CDR2 is SFDVKD.

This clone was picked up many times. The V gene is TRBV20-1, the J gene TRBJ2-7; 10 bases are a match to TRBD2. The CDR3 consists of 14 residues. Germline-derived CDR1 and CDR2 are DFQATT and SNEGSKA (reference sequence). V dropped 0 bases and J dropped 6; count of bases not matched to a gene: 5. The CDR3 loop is CSARDPSGSFEQYF. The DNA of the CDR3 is TGCAGTGCTAGAGATCCTAGCGGGAGCTTCGAGCAGTACTTC.

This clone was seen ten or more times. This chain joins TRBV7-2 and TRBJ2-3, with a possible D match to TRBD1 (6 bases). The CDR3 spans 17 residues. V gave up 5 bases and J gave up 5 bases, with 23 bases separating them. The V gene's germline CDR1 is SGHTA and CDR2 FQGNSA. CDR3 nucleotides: TGTGCCAGCAGCCTTCACCGGGCAGGCGGCAGGGGAGATACGCAGTATTTT. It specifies CASSLHRAGGRGDTQYF.

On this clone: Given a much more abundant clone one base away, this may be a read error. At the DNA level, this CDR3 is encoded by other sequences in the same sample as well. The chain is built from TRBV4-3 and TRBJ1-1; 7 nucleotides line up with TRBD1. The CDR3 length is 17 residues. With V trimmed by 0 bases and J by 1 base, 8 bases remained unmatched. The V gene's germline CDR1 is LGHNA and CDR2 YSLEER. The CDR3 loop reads CASSQETVGTANTEAFF. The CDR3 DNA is TGCGCCAGCAGCCAAGAAACGGTTGGGACAGCGAACACTGAAGCTTTCTTT.

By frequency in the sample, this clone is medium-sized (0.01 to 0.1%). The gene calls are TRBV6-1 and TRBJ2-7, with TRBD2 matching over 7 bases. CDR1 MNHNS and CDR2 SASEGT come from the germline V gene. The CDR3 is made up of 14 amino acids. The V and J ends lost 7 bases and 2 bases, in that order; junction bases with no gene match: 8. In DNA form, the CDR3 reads TGTGCCAGCAAAAATAAGGGAGGGGCCTACGAGCAGTACTTC. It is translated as CASKNKGGAYEQYF.

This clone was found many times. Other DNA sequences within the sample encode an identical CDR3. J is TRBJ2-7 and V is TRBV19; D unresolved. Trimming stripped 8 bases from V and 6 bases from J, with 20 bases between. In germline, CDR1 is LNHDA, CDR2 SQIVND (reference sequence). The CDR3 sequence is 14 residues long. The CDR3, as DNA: TGTGCCAGTTCCCCCGGGTCTTCCGGGTTCGAGCAGTACTTC. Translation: CASSPGSSGFEQYF.